A single sample is the source of the 30 T cell receptor beta chains below, sequenced in a study of shared clonotypes between healthy human individuals. The protocol was immunoSEQ multiplex PCR, while the TCRdb copy is restricted to in-frame clones and leaves out a portion. The profile covers about 2 million clones, with 85% to 95% appearing a single time and under 0.15% taken by the ten largest. Material for sequencing was naive CD4+ T cells sorted from blood. Subset in this sample: CD45RA+ positively selected. These receptors all stem from a man aged 18 to 29 in good health.

This clone was observed a single time. Other DNA sequences of this sample code for an identical CDR3. The chain combines TRBV9 with TRBJ1-1; no clear D gene. The germline gives CDR1 SGDLS, CDR2 YYNGEE. The CDR3 is 14 amino acids. V shed 0 bases and J shed 0 bases, with 6 bases lying between them. CDR3 loop: CASSVGTLNTEAFF. CDR3 DNA: TGTGCCAGCAGCGTAGGGACGTTGAACACTGAAGCTTTCTTT.

This clone was counted a single time. The genes are TRBV5-1 and TRBJ2-3; TRBD2 matches at 12 bases. The length of the CDR3 is 17 residues. Germline-derived CDR1 and CDR2 are SGHRS and YFSETQ. Germline trimming cut 0 bases from V and 3 bases from J; bases unmatched to any gene: 5. The CDR3 DNA reads TGCGCCAGCAGCTTGGCAACTAGCGGGGGGAGTACAGATACGCAGTATTTT. It translates to CASSLATSGGSTDTQYF.

This clone was observed a handful of times. The rearrangement uses TRBV5-6 and TRBJ2-7, with 7 bases matching TRBD1. Germline loops: CDR1 SGHDT, CDR2 YYEEEE. The V gene end was trimmed by 4 bases and the J gene end by 0 bases; junction bases not matched to a gene: 13. This CDR3 has 17 residues. The CDR3 loop is CASSSYTGTAASYEQYF. The DNA of the CDR3 is TGTGCCAGCAGCAGTTACACCGGGACAGCCGCCTCCTACGAGCAGTACTTC.

The chain recombines TRBV30 with TRBJ1-5, with D possibly TRBD1 on 6 matching bases. The V and J ends lost 3 bases and 0 bases respectively, with 9 bases between them. The V gene's germline CDR1 is GTSNPN and CDR2 SVGIG (reference sequence). The CDR3 sequence is 14 residues long. CDR3 amino acids: CAWSRDISNQPQHF. In DNA form, the CDR3 reads TGTGCCTGGAGCCGGGACATTAGCAATCAGCCCCAGCATTTT.

The chain combines TRBV21-1 with TRBJ2-7; the listed D gene, TRBD2, was not tested against the DNA. TRBV21-1 is designated a pseudogene. The CDR3 runs 15 residues. The chain's CDR3 is CASSKARPSSYEQYF. The CDR3 bases are TGTGCCAGCAGCAAAGCGCGGCCGAGCTCCTACGAGCAGTACTTC.

Regarding this clone: The sample holds other DNA sequences that translate to the same CDR3. The V and J genes are TRBV10-3 and TRBJ2-2; perhaps TRBD1 as D (5 bases). CDR1 is ENHRY, CDR2 SYGVKD, per germline. V lost 2 bases to trimming and J lost 0 bases, with 7 bases between them. The CDR3 is 15 residues long. CDR3 sequence reads: CAISEGATNTGELFF. The DNA for the CDR3 is TGTGCCATCAGTGAGGGGGCTACGAACACCGGGGAGCTGTTTTTT.

The CDR3 here is CAISPGHKNTEAFF. In nucleotides, the CDR3 is TGTGCCATCAGTCCGGGACATAAGAACACTGAAGCTTTCTTT. This chain connects TRBV10-3 to TRBJ1-1; a possible D gene is TRBD1 (6 bases). Trimming took 5 bases from V and 1 from J, leaving 11 bases between them. The CDR3 runs to 14 residues. The V gene's germline CDR1 is ENHRY and CDR2 SYGVKD.

The chain combines TRBV5-8 with TRBJ2-7; D tentatively reads TRBD1 or TRBD2 (5 bases each). V was shortened by 2 bases and J by 2 bases, with 14 bases between the two germline ends. The CDR3 length is 15 residues. The germline CDR1 and CDR2 sequences are SGHTS and YDEGEE. CDR3 sequence (DNA): TGTGCCAGCAGCTTACAGGCACTAGGGGCCTACGAGCAGTACTTC. Protein product: CASSLQALGAYEQYF.

The J gene is TRBJ2-5, the V gene TRBV7-2, with 7 bases fitting TRBD1. Germline lookup yields CDR1 SGHTA and CDR2 FQGNSA. V dropped 5 bases and J dropped 2; count of bases not matched to a gene: 8. The CDR3 runs 15 residues. CDR3 region: CASSPRQGLQETQYF. In nucleotides, the CDR3 is TGTGCCAGCAGCCCCAGACAGGGATTACAAGAGACCCAGTACTTC. Full variable domain (rest looked up from reference TRBV7-2 and TRBJ2-5): GAGVSQSPSNKVTEKGKDVELRCDPISGHTALYWYRQSLGQGLEFLIYFQGNSAPDKSGLPSDRFSAERTGGSVSTLTIQRTQQEDSAVYLCASSPRQGLQETQYFGPGTRLLVL.

CDR3 residues: CASSIRGPPSYEQYF. The CDR3 bases are TGTGCCAGTAGTATAAGGGGCCCTCCGAGCTACGAGCAGTACTTC. J is TRBJ2-7 and V is TRBV19; D might be TRBD1 (5 bases). The V end was cut by 2 bases, the J end by 3 bases, with 14 bases between. This CDR3 has 15 amino acids. Per the germline V gene, CDR1 is LNHDA and CDR2 is SQIVND (reference sequence). Supplemented by reference TRBV19 and TRBJ2-7, the full variable domain reads DGGITQSPKYLFRKEGQNVTLSCEQNLNHDAMYWYRQDPGQGLRLIYYSQIVNDFQKGDIAEGYSVSREKKESFPLTVTSAQKNPTAFYLCASSIRGPPSYEQYFGPGTRLTVT.

The rearrangement links TRBV6-5 to TRBJ2-7, with 7 bases lining up with TRBD1. Germline CDR1 and CDR2: MNHEY and SVGAGI. V gave up 6 bases and J gave up 6 bases; unmatched junction bases: 5. The CDR3 loop spans 12 amino acids. CDR3 bases: TGTGCCAGCAGGGGGACAGCCAGCGAGCAGTACTTC. Translating gives CASRGTASEQYF.

Turning to this clone: Other DNA variants within this sample encode the same CDR3. The chain links TRBV2 to TRBJ2-5, with a tentative D call TRBD1 (7 bases). The CDR3 runs to 13 residues. The ends were cut back, 8 bases at V and 1 base at J, with 11 bases in the middle. Per the germline V gene, CDR1 is SNHLY and CDR2 is FYNNEI. The CDR3 bases are TGTGCCAGCGGGGGGACAGTCCAAGAGACCCAGTACTTC. Protein product: CASGGTVQETQYF.

The gene calls are TRBV6-6 and TRBJ1-6, with D uncertain. The ends were cut back, 3 bases at V and 5 bases at J, with 14 bases in the middle. There are 16 residues in the CDR3. Germline lookup yields CDR1 MNHNY and CDR2 SVGAGI (reference sequence). The CDR3, as DNA: TGTGCCAGCAGTTATCTGGACCCCCGGAATAATTCACCCCTCCACTTT. It specifies CASSYLDPRNNSPLHF.

The rearrangement links TRBV11-3 to TRBJ2-1; TRBD2 agrees at 11 bases. V shed 4 bases and J 4 bases; nucleotides not matched to a gene: 6. Per germline, CDR1 SGHNT and CDR2 YENEEA. The CDR3 sequence is 16 residues long. CDR3: CASSSAGTSGYNEQFF. The CDR3 nucleotides read TGTGCCAGCAGCTCGGCTGGGACTAGCGGTTACAATGAGCAGTTCTTC. Full variable domain (rest looked up from reference TRBV11-3 and TRBJ2-1): EAGVVQSPRYKIIEKKQPVAFWCNPISGHNTLYWYLQNLGQGPELLIRYENEEAVDDSQLPKDRFSAERLKGVDSTLKIQPAELGDSAVYLCASSSAGTSGYNEQFFGPGTRLTVL.

The chain has TRBV28 and TRBJ1-5; possible D gene TRBD1, 5 bases. Germline V lookup: CDR1 MDHEN, CDR2 SYDVKM. The CDR3 length is 13 residues. V was shortened by 11 bases and J by 1 base, with 12 bases between the two germline ends. CDR3 residues: CALSRGSNQPQHF. CDR3 coding DNA: TGTGCCCTTTCTCGGGGCAGCAATCAGCCCCAGCATTTT.

V gene TRBV5-1 combines with J gene TRBJ2-2; no definite D call. Germline V CDR1 and CDR2: SGHRS, YFSETQ. The V end was cut by 2 bases, the J end by 7 bases, with 9 bases between. The CDR3 has 13 residues. CDR3 nucleotides: TGCGCCAGCAGCTTCACCGGTAGCGGGGAGCTGTTTTTT. It is translated as CASSFTGSGELFF.

To note about this clone: An end of the junction differs from the germline gene, which may be a read error. The chain joins TRBV6-1 to TRBJ2-7; D is possibly TRBD1 (6 bases). Germline-derived CDR1 and CDR2 are MNHNS and SASEGT. This CDR3 region has 14 residues. CDR3 nucleotide sequence: TGTGCCATCAGTGAGGGGGACCGCTCCTACGAGCAGTACTTC. Protein sequence: CAISEGDRSYEQYF.

This sequence joins TRBV25-1 and TRBJ2-1, with D perhaps being TRBD1 or TRBD2 (6 bases each). CDR1 MGHDK and CDR2 SYGVNS come from the germline V gene. V was pared by 0 bases and J by 9 bases, with 15 bases between. CDR3 length: 15 residues. The CDR3 sequence is CASSEYRGDSSEQFF. CDR3 in DNA: TGTGCCAGCAGTGAATATAGGGGGGACTCTAGTGAGCAGTTCTTC. Looking up the rest from reference TRBV25-1 and TRBJ2-1 gives the full variable domain: EADIYQTPRYLVIGTGKKITLECSQTMGHDKMYWYQQDPGMELHLIHYSYGVNSTEKGDLSSESTVSRIRTEHFPLTLESARPSHTSQYLCASSEYRGDSSEQFFGPGTRLTVL.

Concerning this clone: Other DNA sequences in this specimen translate into the identical CDR3. This chain links TRBV7-2 with TRBJ1-5, with TRBD1 matching 8 bases. Trimming at V came to 4 bases and at J to 7 bases, leaving 3 bases not matched to a gene. Germline V CDR1 and CDR2: SGHTA, FQGNSA. The length of the CDR3 is 13 residues. The CDR3 loop is CASSSDRGQPQHF. CDR3 bases: TGTGCCAGCAGCTCAGACAGGGGACAGCCCCAGCATTTT. Full variable domain (missing parts from reference TRBV7-2 and TRBJ1-5): GAGVSQSPSNKVTEKGKDVELRCDPISGHTALYWYRQSLGQGLEFLIYFQGNSAPDKSGLPSDRFSAERTGGSVSTLTIQRTQQEDSAVYLCASSSDRGQPQHFGDGTRLSIL.

As for this clone: A much larger clone lies one base from this, so it may be a read error. Distinct nucleotide sequences in the sample also encode this CDR3. The genes are TRBV5-1 and TRBJ1-1; no reliable D call. The CDR3 runs to 12 residues. The V gene's germline CDR1 is SGHRS and CDR2 YFSETQ. Trimming took off 2 bases at V and 1 base at J, with 3 bases between the two ends. CDR3 nucleotides: TGCGCCAGCAGCTTCCCGAACACTGAAGCTTTCTTT. This encodes CASSFPNTEAFF.

Worth noting for this clone: Other DNA sequences in this sample translate to the same CDR3. The J gene is TRBJ2-5, the V gene TRBV13; the D is unclear. Trimming removed 1 base at V and 3 bases at J, with 6 bases between. The length of the CDR3 is 13 residues. Germline CDR1 PRHDT, CDR2 FYEKMQ (reference sequence). Written as DNA, the CDR3 is TGTGCCAGCAGCTTAGACAGAAAAGAGACCCAGTACTTC. This codes for CASSLDRKETQYF. Complete variable domain (other parts from reference TRBV13 and TRBJ2-5): AAGVIQSPRHLIKEKRETATLKCYPIPRHDTVYWYQQGPGQDPQFLISFYEKMQSDKGSIPDRFSAQQFSDYHSELNMSSLELGDSALYFCASSLDRKETQYFGPGTRLLVL.

This clone was counted a single time. V usage is TRBV18 and J usage is TRBJ2-7; no reliable D call. V dropped 3 bases and J dropped 6 bases, with 9 bases sitting between them. The CDR3 consists of 12 residues. Germline CDR1 KGHSH, CDR2 LQKENI. The CDR3: CASSPSQREQYF. The CDR3 DNA is TGTGCCAGCTCACCCTCGCAGCGCGAGCAGTACTTC.

The CDR3 nucleotides read TGTGCCCGGAACCGACGGCGGAGCGAAAAACTGTTTTTT. Protein product: CARNRRRSEKLFF. The rearrangement uses TRBV30 and TRBJ1-4; no clear D. This CDR3 contains 13 residues. V was shortened by 8 bases and J by 8 bases, with 18 bases between the two germline ends. The germline gives CDR1 GTSNPN, CDR2 SVGIG (reference sequence).

CDR3 sequence: CAIGGVASSSYEQYF. In nucleotides, the CDR3 is TGTGCCATCGGAGGGGTGGCTAGCAGTTCCTACGAGCAGTACTTC. This rearrangement joins TRBV10-3 to TRBJ2-7; possibly TRBD2 for D (6 bases). Trimming pared 8 bases from V and 1 base from J, leaving 18 bases between. The CDR3 is 15 amino acids. CDR1 and CDR2 (germline): ENHRY, SYGVKD.

The chain joins TRBV5-6 to TRBJ2-3, with TRBD2 as a possible D gene (5 bases). The V gene lost 6 bases and the J gene lost 5 bases, with 16 bases spanning the gap. In germline, CDR1 is SGHDT, CDR2 YYEEEE. This CDR3 spans 14 amino acids. CDR3 residues: CASTPGLVRDTQYF. CDR3 bases: TGTGCCAGCACCCCGGGGTTAGTAAGAGATACGCAGTATTTT.

V gene TRBV11-2 combines with J gene TRBJ1-2; no definite D call. The CDR3 has 12 residues. V was pared by 5 bases and J by 4 bases, with 8 bases between. Germline CDR1 is SGHAT and CDR2 is FQNNGV. CDR3 DNA sequence: TGTGCCAGCAGCCTCCCGGGCTATGGCTACACCTTC. Translated, it gives CASSLPGYGYTF.

In DNA form, the CDR3 reads TGCGCCAGCAGCCCAACCCCCGGGACGGAATATGGCTACACCTTC. This translates into CASSPTPGTEYGYTF. This chain uses TRBV5-1 with TRBJ1-2; the D gene is possibly TRBD1 (5 bases). Germline V gene data show CDR1 as SGHRS and CDR2 as YFSETQ. The CDR3 loop spans 15 amino acids. Trimming cost V 4 bases and J 5 bases, with 18 bases left between them.

The chain has TRBV9 and TRBJ2-7; 8 bases fit TRBD2. The germline CDR1 and CDR2 sequences are SGDLS and YYNGEE. The ends lost 0 bases at V and 1 base at J; junction bases unmatched: 3. The CDR3 spans 15 residues. The DNA for the CDR3 is TGTGCCAGCAGCGTAGGCGGGGGGTTATCCTACGAGCAGTACTTC. This encodes CASSVGGGLSYEQYF.

This chain connects TRBV5-1 to TRBJ2-1; 10 bases fit TRBD1. The ends lost 5 bases at V and 4 bases at J; junction bases unmatched: 6. Germline V CDR1 and CDR2: SGHRS, YFSETQ. This CDR3 region has 15 residues. CDR3 sequence reads: CASSRQGAVYNEQFF. The CDR3 bases are TGCGCCAGCAGTCGACAGGGGGCGGTGTACAATGAGCAGTTCTTC.

The CDR3 coding sequence is TGTGCCAGCTCACCACAGTTCAAAGATACGCAGTATTTT. It yields the protein CASSPQFKDTQYF. The chain uses TRBV18 and TRBJ2-3; the D is unclear. Looked up from germline, CDR1 is KGHSH and CDR2 is LQKENI. This CDR3 spans 13 amino acids. The ends were cut back, 1 base at V and 5 bases at J, with 7 bases in the middle.